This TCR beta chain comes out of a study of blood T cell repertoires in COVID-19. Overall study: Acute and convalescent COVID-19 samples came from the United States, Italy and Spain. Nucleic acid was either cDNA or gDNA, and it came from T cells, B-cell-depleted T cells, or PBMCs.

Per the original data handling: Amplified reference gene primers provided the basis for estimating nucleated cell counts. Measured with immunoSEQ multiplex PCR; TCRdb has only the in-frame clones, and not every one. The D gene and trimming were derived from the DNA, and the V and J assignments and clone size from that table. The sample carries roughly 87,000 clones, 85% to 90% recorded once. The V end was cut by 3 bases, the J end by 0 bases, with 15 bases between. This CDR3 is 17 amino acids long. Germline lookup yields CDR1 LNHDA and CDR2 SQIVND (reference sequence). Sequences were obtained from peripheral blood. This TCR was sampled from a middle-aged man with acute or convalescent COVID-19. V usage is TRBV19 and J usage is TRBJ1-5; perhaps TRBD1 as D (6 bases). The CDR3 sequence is CASSISRGDYSNQPQHF. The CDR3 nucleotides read TGTGCCAGTAGTATTAGCAGGGGCGATTATAGCAATCAGCCCCAGCATTTT.